The clone carrying this TCR beta chain was detected a few times. Its antigen is undetermined. The sample originates from a study of OX40 agonist ivuxolimab in advanced cancers. Study background: Three patients, one with hepatocellular carcinoma and two with cutaneous melanoma, achieved partial responses.

The V and J ends lost 5 bases and 5 bases, in that order; junction bases with no gene match: 9. Germline CDR1 is SGHTA and CDR2 is FQGTGA. CDR3 size: 16 residues. Study conclusions and caveats: Low normalized T-cell clonal expansion was also seen in some nonresponders.

Only in-frame clones appear in the TCRdb table, and some are missing; sequencing was by immunoSEQ multiplex PCR. The sample gives fewer than 120,000 clones, roughly nine tenths of which show up once; 0.27% is in the top ten. Sequencing used CD4+ or CD8+ T cells sorted from blood, obtained in a trial of the OX40 agonist ivuxolimab. This rearrangement joins TRBV7-3 to TRBJ2-2; 9 bases are shared with TRBD1. This TCR was sampled from an adult with an advanced solid tumor such as melanoma, head and neck, liver or kidney cancer. The CDR3 nucleotides are TGTGCCAGCAGCACGCCAGCCGGGACAGGGACCGGGGAGCTGTTTTTT. This sequence encodes CASSTPAGTGTGELFF.